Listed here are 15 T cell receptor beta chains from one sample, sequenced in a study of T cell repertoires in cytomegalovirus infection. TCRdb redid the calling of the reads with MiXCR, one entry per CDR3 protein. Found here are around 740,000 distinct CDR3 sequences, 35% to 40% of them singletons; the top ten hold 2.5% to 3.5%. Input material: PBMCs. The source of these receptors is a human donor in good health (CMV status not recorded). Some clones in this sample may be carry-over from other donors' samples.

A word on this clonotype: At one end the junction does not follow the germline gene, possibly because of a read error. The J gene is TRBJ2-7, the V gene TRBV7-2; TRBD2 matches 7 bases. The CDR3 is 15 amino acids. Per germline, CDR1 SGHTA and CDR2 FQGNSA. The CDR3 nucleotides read TGTGCCCGCAGCCCAGGACTTGGCGGGAGCTACGAGACGTACTTC. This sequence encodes CARSPGLGGSYETYF.

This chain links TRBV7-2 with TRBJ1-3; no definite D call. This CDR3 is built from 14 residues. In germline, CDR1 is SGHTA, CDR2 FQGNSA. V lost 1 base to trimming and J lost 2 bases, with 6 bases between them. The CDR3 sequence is CASSLGFTGNTIYF. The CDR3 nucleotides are TGTGCCAGCAGCTTAGGTTTTACTGGAAACACCATATATTTT.

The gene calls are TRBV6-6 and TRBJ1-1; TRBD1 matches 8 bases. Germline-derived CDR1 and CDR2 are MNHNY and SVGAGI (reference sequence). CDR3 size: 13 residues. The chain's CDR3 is CAYGTGKVTEAFF. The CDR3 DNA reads TGTGCGTACGGGACAGGCAAAGTCACTGAAGCTTTCTTT.

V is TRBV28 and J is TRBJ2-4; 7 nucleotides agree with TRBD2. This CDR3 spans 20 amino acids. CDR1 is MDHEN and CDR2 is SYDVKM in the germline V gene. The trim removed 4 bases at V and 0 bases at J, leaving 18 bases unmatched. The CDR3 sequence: CASSYIPGEGTFLAKNIQYF. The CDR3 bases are TGTGCCAGCAGTTATATCCCCGGGGAGGGGACCTTTTTAGCCAAAAACATTCAGTACTTC. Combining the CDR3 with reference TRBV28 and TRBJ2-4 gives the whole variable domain DVKVTQSSRYLVKRTGEKVFLECVQDMDHENMFWYRQDPGLGLRLIYFSYDVKMKEKGDIPEGYSVSREKKERFSLILESASTNQTSMYLCASSYIPGEGTFLAKNIQYFGAGTRLSVL.

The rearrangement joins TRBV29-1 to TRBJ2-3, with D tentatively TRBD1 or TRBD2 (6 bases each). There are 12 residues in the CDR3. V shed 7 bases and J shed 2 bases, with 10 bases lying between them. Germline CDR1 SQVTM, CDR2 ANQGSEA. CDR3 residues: CSDSGATDTQYF. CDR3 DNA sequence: TGCAGCGATTCGGGGGCCACAGATACGCAGTATTTT.

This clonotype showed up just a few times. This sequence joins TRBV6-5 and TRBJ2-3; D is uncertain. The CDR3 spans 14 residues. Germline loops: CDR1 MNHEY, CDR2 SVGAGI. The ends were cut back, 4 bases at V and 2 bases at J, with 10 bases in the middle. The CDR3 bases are TGTGCCAGCAGTTTTACCGGGTCCACAGATACGCAGTATTTT. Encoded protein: CASSFTGSTDTQYF.

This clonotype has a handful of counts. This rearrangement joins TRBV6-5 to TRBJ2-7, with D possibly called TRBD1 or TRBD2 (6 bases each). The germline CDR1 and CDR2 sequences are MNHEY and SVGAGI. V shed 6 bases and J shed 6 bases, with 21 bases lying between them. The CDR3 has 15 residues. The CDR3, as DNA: TGTGCCAGCAGACCCCGGGGGCCCGTGGGAATCGAGCAGTACTTC. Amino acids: CASRPRGPVGIEQYF.

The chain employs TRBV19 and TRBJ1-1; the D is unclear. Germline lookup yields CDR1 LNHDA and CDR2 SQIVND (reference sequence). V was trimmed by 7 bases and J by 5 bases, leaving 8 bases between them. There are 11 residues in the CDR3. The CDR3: CASTLGTEAFF. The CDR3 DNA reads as TGTGCCAGTACCTTGGGGACTGAAGCTTTCTTT.

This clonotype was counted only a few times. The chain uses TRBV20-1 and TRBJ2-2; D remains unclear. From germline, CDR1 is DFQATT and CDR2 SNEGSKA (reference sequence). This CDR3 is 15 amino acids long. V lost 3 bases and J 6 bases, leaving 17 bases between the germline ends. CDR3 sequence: CSARALVSRAGELFF. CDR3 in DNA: TGCAGTGCTAGGGCCCTAGTTAGTCGGGCCGGGGAGCTGTTTTTT.

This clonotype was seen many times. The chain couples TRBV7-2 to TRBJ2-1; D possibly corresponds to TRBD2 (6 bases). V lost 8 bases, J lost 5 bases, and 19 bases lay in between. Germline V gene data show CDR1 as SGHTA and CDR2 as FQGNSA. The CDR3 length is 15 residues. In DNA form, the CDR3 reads TGTGCCAGCCGATGGGTGGCGGGACTGGACAATGAGCAGTTCTTC. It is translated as CASRWVAGLDNEQFF.

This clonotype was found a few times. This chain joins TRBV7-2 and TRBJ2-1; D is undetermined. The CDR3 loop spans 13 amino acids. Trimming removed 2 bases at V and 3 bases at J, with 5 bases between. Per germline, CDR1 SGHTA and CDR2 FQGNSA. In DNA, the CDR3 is TGTGCCAGCAGCTTATACCGCTACAATGAGCAGTTCTTC. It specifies CASSLYRYNEQFF. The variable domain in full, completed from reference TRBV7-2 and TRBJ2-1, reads GAGVSQSPSNKVTEKGKDVELRCDPISGHTALYWYRQSLGQGLEFLIYFQGNSAPDKSGLPSDRFSAERTGGSVSTLTIQRTQQEDSAVYLCASSLYRYNEQFFGPGTRLTVL.

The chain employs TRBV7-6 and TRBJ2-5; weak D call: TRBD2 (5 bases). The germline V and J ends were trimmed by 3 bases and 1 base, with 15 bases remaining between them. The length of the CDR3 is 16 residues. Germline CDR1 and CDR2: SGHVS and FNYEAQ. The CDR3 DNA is TGTGCCAGCAGCTTCCTAACCTTACTAGGCCAAGAGACCCAGTACTTC. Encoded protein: CASSFLTLLGQETQYF.

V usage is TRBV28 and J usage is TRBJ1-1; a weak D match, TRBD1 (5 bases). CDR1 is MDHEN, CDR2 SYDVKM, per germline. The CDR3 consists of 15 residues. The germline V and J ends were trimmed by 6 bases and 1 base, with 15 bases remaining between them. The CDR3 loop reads CASSPGAPSNTEAFF. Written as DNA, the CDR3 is TGTGCCAGCAGCCCCGGGGCCCCATCGAACACTGAAGCTTTCTTT.

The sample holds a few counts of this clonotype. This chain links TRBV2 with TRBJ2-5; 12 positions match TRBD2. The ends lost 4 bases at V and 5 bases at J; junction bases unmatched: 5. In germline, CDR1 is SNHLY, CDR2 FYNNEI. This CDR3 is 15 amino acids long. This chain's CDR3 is CASSGTSGTRETQYF. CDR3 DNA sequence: TGTGCCAGCAGTGGGACTAGCGGGACTAGGGAGACCCAGTACTTC.

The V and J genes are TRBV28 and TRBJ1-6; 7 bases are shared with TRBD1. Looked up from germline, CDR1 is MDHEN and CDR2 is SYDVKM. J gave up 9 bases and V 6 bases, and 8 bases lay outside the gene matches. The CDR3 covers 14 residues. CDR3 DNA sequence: TGTGCCAGCAGCGTACAGGGGTCCCCTTCACCCCTCCACTTT. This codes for CASSVQGSPSPLHF. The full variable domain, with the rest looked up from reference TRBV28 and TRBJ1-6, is DVKVTQSSRYLVKRTGEKVFLECVQDMDHENMFWYRQDPGLGLRLIYFSYDVKMKEKGDIPEGYSVSREKKERFSLILESASTNQTSMYLCASSVQGSPSPLHFGNGTRLTVT.